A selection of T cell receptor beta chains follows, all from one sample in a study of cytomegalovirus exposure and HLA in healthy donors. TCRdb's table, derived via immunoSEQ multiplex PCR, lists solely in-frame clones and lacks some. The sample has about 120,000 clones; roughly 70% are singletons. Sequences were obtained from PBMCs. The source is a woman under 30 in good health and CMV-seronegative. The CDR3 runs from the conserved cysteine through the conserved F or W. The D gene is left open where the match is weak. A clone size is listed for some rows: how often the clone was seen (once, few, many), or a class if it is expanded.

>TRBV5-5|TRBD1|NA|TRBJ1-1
CASTRTGASEAFF
TGTGCCAGCACCCGGACAGGGGCGAGTGAAGCTTTCTTT
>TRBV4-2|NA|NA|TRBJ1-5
CASSQETVPQPQHF
TGTGCCAGCAGCCAAGAAACAGTCCCTCAGCCCCAGCATTTT
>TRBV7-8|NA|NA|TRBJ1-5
CASSLVPGSQPQHF
TGTGCCAGCAGCTTAGTACCAGGGTCTCAGCCCCAGCATTTT
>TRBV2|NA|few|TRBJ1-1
CASTFGPEEAFF
TGTGCCAGCACCTTTGGGCCCGAGGAAGCTTTCTTT
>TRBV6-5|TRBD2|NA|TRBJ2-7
CASSYLAGGNYEQYF
TGTGCCAGCAGTTATCTAGCGGGGGGGAATTACGAGCAGTACTTC
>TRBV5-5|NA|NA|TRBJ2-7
CASSLGVYEQYF
TGTGCCAGCAGCTTGGGAGTCTACGAGCAGTACTTC
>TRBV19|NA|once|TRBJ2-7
CASSRRGGSTSYEQYF
TGTGCCAGTAGTAGGAGGGGGGGATCGACCTCCTACGAGCAGTACTTC
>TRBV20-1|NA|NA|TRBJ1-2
CSAREYRVTF
TGCAGTGCTAGGGAATACAGGGTTACCTTC
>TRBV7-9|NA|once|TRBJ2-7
CASSAGNREGEQYF
TGTGCCAGCAGCGCCGGGAACAGGGAGGGCGAGCAGTACTTC
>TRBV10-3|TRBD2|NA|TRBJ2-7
CAIRGTSGGVSYEQYF
TGTGCCATCAGGGGGACTAGCGGGGGCGTCTCCTACGAGCAGTACTTC
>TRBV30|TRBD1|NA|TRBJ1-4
CAWARDSSNEKLFF
TGTGCCTGGGCTCGGGACAGTAGTAATGAAAAACTGTTTTTT
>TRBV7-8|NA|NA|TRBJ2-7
CASSLVGGLNEQYF
TGTGCCAGCAGCTTAGTGGGGGGGCTGAACGAGCAGTACTTC